The next 10 T cell receptor beta chains were all read from a single sample in a study of T cells expressing NK-cell markers. Using the 5' RACE reads, TCRdb records one entry per CDR3 protein without DNA. The sample holds fewer than 200,000 distinct CDR3 sequences. Specimen: blood T cells: a sorted CD56 or NKG2C T cell subset, CD4+ or CD8+ T cells, or bulk PBMC T cells (not recorded which). The receptors here all came from a woman between 18 and 70 years old in good health.

The chain is built from TRBV2 and TRBJ2-6; as DNA is missing, the TRBD1 call by TCRdb cannot be tested. From germline, CDR1 is SNHLY and CDR2 FYNNEI. The CDR3 is made up of 15 amino acids. The CDR3 reads CASSSVGRGANVLTF.

The V call is TRBV5-5, the J call TRBJ2-7. This CDR3 comprises 13 residues. The V gene's germline CDR1 is SGHKS and CDR2 YYEKEE (reference sequence). The CDR3 reads CASSFKGSGEQYF. The full variable domain, its missing parts supplied by reference TRBV5-5 and TRBJ2-7, is DAGVTQSPTHLIKTRGQQVTLRCSPISGHKSVSWYQQVLGQGPQFIFQYYEKEERGRGNFPDRFSARQFPNYSSELNVNALLLGDSALYLCASSFKGSGEQYFGPGTRLTVT.

The J gene is TRBJ2-3, the V gene TRBV18; TCRdb picks TRBD2, but there is no DNA to check that call. Germline V gives CDR1 KGHSH, CDR2 LQKENI. The CDR3 extends over 16 amino acids. The CDR3 loop is CASSPRTSGGTDTQYF.

The chain has TRBV11-2 and TRBJ2-1; there is no DNA to check the TCRdb D call of TRBD1. Germline assignment: CDR1 SGHAT and CDR2 FQNNGV. CDR3 size: 14 residues. CDR3 residues: CASSLGGAANEQFF.

The V call is TRBV29-1, the J call TRBJ2-7; TCRdb selects TRBD1, and the lack of DNA leaves this call unchecked. CDR1 is SQVTM and CDR2 is ANQGSEA in the germline V gene. The CDR3 runs 12 residues. The CDR3 reads CSVLKGGNEQYF.

The rearrangement links TRBV7-9 to TRBJ2-7; there is no DNA to check the TCRdb D call of TRBD1. The CDR3 spans 14 residues. Germline CDR1 is SEHNR and CDR2 is FQNEAQ (reference sequence). CDR3: CASSSDRGLHEQYF.

The chain recombines TRBV4-2 with TRBJ1-6; the D call from TCRdb, TRBD1, cannot be confirmed without DNA. Germline lookup yields CDR1 LGHNA and CDR2 YNFKEQ. This CDR3 has 16 amino acids. CDR3: CASSQDGTPYNSPLHF.

The J gene is TRBJ2-3, the V gene TRBV7-7; absent DNA, TCRdb's TRBD2 call cannot be checked. The V gene's germline CDR1 is SSHAT and CDR2 FNYEAQ (reference sequence). The CDR3 extends over 15 amino acids. The CDR3 protein is CASSPWGAFTDTQYF.

The chain carries TRBV29-1 and TRBJ2-3; TCRdb selects TRBD2, and the lack of DNA leaves this call unchecked. Germline CDR1 and CDR2: SQVTM and ANQGSEA. The length of the CDR3 is 13 residues. CDR3 amino acids: CSATSGSTDTQYF.

The CDR3 sequence is CASSLRDADTQYF. The chain is built from TRBV7-2 and TRBJ2-3. The CDR3 is 13 residues long. Germline CDR1 reads SGHTA; CDR2 reads FQGNSA.